The rows below give T cell receptor beta chains drawn from one sample of a study of shared clonotypes between healthy human individuals. Sequencing used immunoSEQ multiplex PCR; TCRdb keeps in-frame clones, though not all of them. The sample lists about 1.5 million clones; 95% to 99% were seen once. Material: naive CD4+ T cells sorted from blood. The receptors shown here come from a young man in good health. Both conserved end residues are part of each CDR3. The order of the fields is J gene, V gene, clone size, D gene, CDR3 DNA, CDR3 protein. The D gene is left open where the match is weak. Some rows mark clone size as missing; the rest say once, few, many or name a class of expanded clone.

>TRBJ2-3|TRBV6-5|NA|NA
TGTGCCAGCAGGCAGTATTTGGGCACAGATACGCAGTATTTT
CASRQYLGTDTQYF
>TRBJ2-2|TRBV4-3|NA|TRBD1
TGCGCCAGCAGACATCGCCTGGGACAGGGTTCCGGGGAGCTGTTTTTT
CASRHRLGQGSGELFF
>TRBJ2-1|TRBV7-2|NA|TRBD1
TGTGCCAGCAGCTTGGACAGGGGGCTGGATGAGCAGTTCTTC
CASSLDRGLDEQFF
>TRBJ1-4|TRBV6-1|NA|NA
TGTGCCAGCAGTGAAGGTGGGGGGCGAGAAAAACTGTTTTTT
CASSEGGGREKLFF
>TRBJ2-2|TRBV30|NA|NA
TGTGCCTGGAGTCTTAGGGGTGGCACCGGGGAGCTGTTTTTT
CAWSLRGGTGELFF
>TRBJ1-1|TRBV7-2|NA|NA
TGTGCCAGCTTACGGCAGCCGAACACTGAAGCTTTCTTT
CASLRQPNTEAFF
>TRBJ2-2|TRBV7-6|NA|NA
TGTGCCAGCAGCTTAGGAGTCCCGGGGACCGGGGAGCTGTTTTTT
CASSLGVPGTGELFF
>TRBJ2-7|TRBV7-6|NA|TRBD2
TGTGCCAGCAGTTCCCAGACTAGCGGGTCCTACGAGCAGTACTTC
CASSSQTSGSYEQYF
>TRBJ2-2|TRBV28|NA|NA
TGTGCCAGCAGGAAGCAGATTAACACCGGGGAGCTGTTTTTT
CASRKQINTGELFF
>TRBJ2-3|TRBV2|NA|NA
TGTGCCAGCAGGAAAGACAGAGACACGCAGTATTTT
CASRKDRDTQYF
>TRBJ2-7|TRBV15|NA|NA
TGTGCCACCAGCAGAGATCGGGGCGAGCAGTACTTC
CATSRDRGEQYF
>TRBJ2-5|TRBV18|NA|NA
TGTGCCAGCTCACCTACCTCCTTGCGGGTTGTAGAGACCCAGTACTTC
CASSPTSLRVVETQYF
>TRBJ2-7|TRBV15|NA|TRBD2
TGTGCCACCAGCACGAGAAAGAGACTAGCGGGAGCAAGGGAGCAGTACTTC
CATSTRKRLAGAREQYF
>TRBJ1-2|TRBV5-4|NA|NA
TGTGCCAGCAGCTTCGCCAGGGATCTCTATGGCTACACCTTC
CASSFARDLYGYTF
>TRBJ1-2|TRBV5-1|NA|NA
TGCGCCAGCAGCTTGGCCGGGACTGCGCTCCTGGACTACACCTTC
CASSLAGTALLDYTF
>TRBJ1-1|TRBV19|NA|NA
TGTGCCAGTAGCTACAGGGAGGGCACTGAAGCTTTCTTT
CASSYREGTEAFF
>TRBJ2-2|TRBV5-1|NA|TRBD2
TGCGCCAGCAGCCCGGGACTAGCCCCTCGTGCCACCGGGGAGCTGTTTTTT
CASSPGLAPRATGELFF
>TRBJ1-4|TRBV7-2|NA|TRBD1
TGTGCCAGCAGCTTGTCCGGGACAGGAGATGAAAAACTGTTTTTT
CASSLSGTGDEKLFF
>TRBJ2-7|TRBV4-1|NA|NA
TGCGCCAGCAGCCAAGACGCAGGTCTTAACTACGAGCAGTACTTC
CASSQDAGLNYEQYF
>TRBJ2-4|TRBV5-1|once|TRBD1
TGCGCCAGCAGACCGGGACAGGGAGGGTTAGCCAAAAACATTCAGTACTTC
CASRPGQGGLAKNIQYF
>TRBJ1-2|TRBV2|NA|TRBD1
TGTGCCAGCAGTAACAGGGGTGGTGGCTACACCTTC
CASSNRGGGYTF
>TRBJ2-3|TRBV9|NA|TRBD2
TGTGCCAGCAGCCAAATGCGGGAGTTTACAGATACGCAGTATTTT
CASSQMREFTDTQYF
>TRBJ1-1|TRBV5-5|NA|NA
TGTGCCAGCACCAATGGAGGGAACACTGAAGCTTTCTTT
CASTNGGNTEAFF
>TRBJ2-3|TRBV5-1|NA|NA
TGCGCCAGCAGGCGCATCAGCGGTCAAGGCGCAGATACGCAGTATTTT
CASRRISGQGADTQYF
>TRBJ2-7|TRBV29-1|NA|NA
TGCAGCGTGGCAAAGGGTGATCCTAGCTCCTACGAGCAGTACTTC
CSVAKGDPSSYEQYF
>TRBJ1-2|TRBV2|NA|TRBD1
TGTGCCAGCTCCCCCGGACAGGGGCCTTCCGCCTACACCTTC
CASSPGQGPSAYTF
>TRBJ1-5|TRBV30|NA|NA
TGTGCCTGGAGTTCAAGCCTGGGGCAGCCCCAGCATTTT
CAWSSSLGQPQHF
>TRBJ1-1|TRBV30|once|NA
TGTGCCTGGAGTGTATTGGACGCCGGCACTGAAGCTTTCTTT
CAWSVLDAGTEAFF
>TRBJ2-6|TRBV7-8|NA|TRBD2
TGTGCCAGCAGCTCCAGGGTCATCGGAGGGAGGGCTGGGGCCAACGTCCTGACTTTC
CASSSRVIGGRAGANVLTF
>TRBJ1-1|TRBV6-5|NA|NA
TGTGCCAGCAGTTATTACCAGGGATGGAACACTGAAGCTTTCTTT
CASSYYQGWNTEAFF
>TRBJ2-5|TRBV9|few|TRBD2
TGTGCCAGCAGCGTAGCGAGCGGGAGGGGGGAGACCCAGTACTTC
CASSVASGRGETQYF
>TRBJ2-5|TRBV28|NA|NA
TGTGCCAGCAGTTTTGGAGGGAGGCAGGCAGAGACCCAGTACTTC
CASSFGGRQAETQYF
>TRBJ2-2|TRBV27|NA|TRBD2
TGTGCCAGCAGTTTGATGACTAGCGCGACCGGGGAGCTGTTTTTT
CASSLMTSATGELFF
>TRBJ2-3|TRBV12-1|NA|NA
TGTGCCAGCGGGGGGTCGGGACTCTGCACAGATACGCAGTATTTT
CASGGSGLCTDTQYF
>TRBJ2-7|TRBV9|NA|TRBD2
TGTGCCAGCAGCGTAGGAGCGGGAGGGACCTACGAGCAGTACTTC
CASSVGAGGTYEQYF
>TRBJ2-5|TRBV5-1|once|TRBD2
TGCGCCAGCAGCGGGGGACTAGCGGGAGAGAGGGTCGAGACCCAGTACTTC
CASSGGLAGERVETQYF
>TRBJ2-3|TRBV6-5|NA|NA
TGTGCCAGCAACAGGGAGGCCACAGATACGCAGTATTTT
CASNREATDTQYF
>TRBJ2-7|TRBV6-6|NA|NA
TGTGCCAGCAGTCCACATGACGGAACCTACGAGCAGTACTTC
CASSPHDGTYEQYF
>TRBJ2-1|TRBV10-1|NA|NA
TGCGCCAGCAGTGATGTATGGAAAACCTCCTACAATGAGCAGTTCTTC
CASSDVWKTSYNEQFF
>TRBJ2-1|TRBV7-6|NA|NA
TGTGCCAGCAGCTTCAGACCAAACAATGAGCAGTTCTTC
CASSFRPNNEQFF
>TRBJ2-3|TRBV5-4|NA|TRBD2
TGTGCCAGCAGCCCTCCGGGAGCGGGGACAGATACGCAGTATTTT
CASSPPGAGTDTQYF
>TRBJ1-3|TRBV28|NA|NA
TGTGCCAGCAGTTTAGGCACAAACACCATATATTTT
CASSLGTNTIYF
>TRBJ2-7|TRBV14|NA|TRBD2
TGTGCCAGCAGCCCATCTGGGGGGGGAAGGAGCTCCTACGAGCAGTACTTC
CASSPSGGGRSSYEQYF
>TRBJ1-1|TRBV19|NA|NA
TGTGCCAGTTGCCGGGGGGGTAACACTGAAGCTTTCTTT
CASCRGGNTEAFF
>TRBJ2-7|TRBV5-4|NA|NA
TGTGCCAGCAGCTTGGGGGGGCCGCCCTCCTCCTACGAGCAGTACTTC
CASSLGGPPSSYEQYF
>TRBJ2-1|TRBV7-2|NA|NA
TGTGCCAGCAGCTTAGAGCGGAGGAGCTCCTACAATGAGCAGTTCTTC
CASSLERRSSYNEQFF
>TRBJ1-1|TRBV6-1|NA|NA
TGTGCCAGCAGTGAATTAGGGCGGGTTCAAGCTTTCTTT
CASSELGRVQAFF
>TRBJ2-2|TRBV6-6|NA|NA
TGTGCCAGCAAGTTATCAGCGAACACCGGGGAGCTGTTTTTT
CASKLSANTGELFF
>TRBJ2-3|TRBV6-5|NA|TRBD2
TGTGCCAGCAGTTACCGGGCTAGCGGAAGCACAGATACGCAGTATTTT
CASSYRASGSTDTQYF
>TRBJ2-3|TRBV18|NA|TRBD2
TGTGCCAGCTCACCTAGACTAGCGGCAACAGATACGCAGTATTTT
CASSPRLAATDTQYF
>TRBJ2-1|TRBV11-2|NA|TRBD2
TGTGCCAGCAGTTCGACCGGGACTAGCGTACAGCAGTTCTTC
CASSSTGTSVQQFF
>TRBJ2-2|TRBV19|NA|NA
TGTGCCAGTAGTATCGGGGGTAAGGACACCGGGGAGCTGTTTTTT
CASSIGGKDTGELFF
>TRBJ2-3|TRBV11-2|NA|TRBD2
TGTGCCAGCAGACCAGCGGGAGTAGGGGTAGATACGCAGTATTTT
CASRPAGVGVDTQYF
>TRBJ2-7|TRBV7-9|NA|NA
TGTGCCAGCAGCTTAGAGGGCGGGTCCTACGAGCAGTACTTC
CASSLEGGSYEQYF
>TRBJ2-4|TRBV7-6|once|NA
TGTGCCAGCAGCTTAGGTTTGGCCAGCCAAAACATTCAGTACTTC
CASSLGLASQNIQYF